A selection of T cell receptor beta chains follows, all from one sample in a study of cytomegalovirus exposure and HLA in healthy donors. The repertoire was sequenced with immunoSEQ multiplex PCR; TCRdb's copy has only in-frame clones and lacks some. Of 150,000 to 200,000 clones in the sample, more than 80% were seen once. The sequenced sample consisted of PBMCs. Receptors originate from a woman aged 18-29 years in good health and CMV-seropositive. The CDR3 runs from the conserved cysteine through the conserved F or W. Each record gives: clone size, D gene, V gene, J gene, CDR3 DNA, CDR3 protein. A D gene is named only where the DNA matches it firmly. Some rows have no size entry. The others give once, few or many, or a class for an expanded clone.

>few|TRBD1|TRBV30|TRBJ1-1
TGTGCCTGGAGCAGGACAGGGTTCATTTCTGAAGCTTTCTTT
CAWSRTGFISEAFF
>-|-|TRBV6-1|TRBJ2-5
TGTGCCAGCAGTGAAGGGAGACAGGTCCAAGAGACCCAGTACTTC
CASSEGRQVQETQYF
>-|TRBD2|TRBV19|TRBJ2-1
TGTGCCAGTAGTATACGACTAGCGGGAGCCTACAATGAGCAGTTCTTC
CASSIRLAGAYNEQFF
>-|-|TRBV5-1|TRBJ2-3
TGCGCCAGCAGCTTGCCGGGGGACGCAGATACGCAGTATTTT
CASSLPGDADTQYF
>-|-|TRBV27|TRBJ2-1
TGTGCCAGCAGTTTCGAACTTGTTAGGGGAAAGGGGTACGGTGAGCAGTTCTTC
CASSFELVRGKGYGEQFF
>few|-|TRBV11-2|TRBJ2-3
TGTGCCAGCAACCACAGGGAAGGAGATACGCAGTATTTT
CASNHREGDTQYF
>-|-|TRBV28|TRBJ1-1
TGTGCCAGCAGTTTCCCCTGGGCCCGGGGCACTGAAGCTTTCTTT
CASSFPWARGTEAFF
>-|-|TRBV12-5|TRBJ1-1
TGTGCTAGTGCGGTGAACACTGAAGCTTTCTTT
CASAVNTEAFF
>-|-|TRBV15|TRBJ1-6
TGTGCCACCAGCAGAGCCGGGGGGATTTCACCCCTCCACTTT
CATSRAGGISPLHF
>-|TRBD2|TRBV19|TRBJ2-7
TGTGCCAGTACCGGGACTAGCGGGGGGTACTACGAGCAGTACTTC
CASTGTSGGYYEQYF